This T cell receptor (beta chain) was observed in a study of cytomegalovirus exposure and HLA in healthy donors. Study-level points and caveats: Highly shared variants forming one cluster were likely a sequencing artifact.

A word on this clone: Its antigen is unidentified.

Researchers ran the PCR with 60 Vbeta and 13 Jbeta primers. Here immunoSEQ multiplex PCR was the method, and the copy in TCRdb shows in-frame clones only, minus some. The sample has under 250,000 clones, approximately 87% seen once. Sequencing used PBMCs. This sequence was found in a human donor in good health.

Written as DNA, the CDR3 is TGTGCCAGCAGCCCAGGGACTAGCGGGATCGGTAGCACCCAGTACTTC. This translates into CASSPGTSGIGSTQYF. The chain employs TRBV5-4 and TRBJ2-5; 13 positions agree with TRBD2. CDR1 and CDR2 (germline): SGHNT, YYREEE (reference sequence). The CDR3 consists of 16 residues. V lost 4 bases and J lost 8; bases outside the gene matches: 11.